This T cell receptor (beta chain) originates from a study of cytomegalovirus exposure and HLA in healthy donors. Notes on this clone: Its antigen remains unidentified.

The CDR3 totals 14 residues. CDR1 and CDR2 (germline): MNHEY, SVGAGI. The J segment lost 6 bases and the V segment lost 2 bases, leaving 4 bases of the junction unmatched. The PCR contained 60 Vbeta and 13 Jbeta primers. Produced via immunoSEQ multiplex PCR; TCRdb's table is partial and in-frame only. The data include about 59,000 clones; the top ten clones carry roughly 4.8%. Study results and limitations: Presence/absence results assume similar sequencing depth per donor, which may not hold. Later analysis suggested links between common viral pathogens and several top significant clusters. The study labeled 164 TCR beta chains cytomegalovirus-associated.

The sample was PBMCs. The chain is built from TRBV6-5 and TRBJ1-2, with 9 bases aligning to TRBD1. This receptor was obtained from a man aged 30-40 years in good health and CMV-seropositive. For the CDR3, the DNA is TGTGCCAGCAGTTACCCGAACAGGGGGCATGGCTACACCTTC. As protein: CASSYPNRGHGYTF.